The source of this TCR beta chain is a study of beta chain features in type 1 diabetes. Of the isolated RNA, all was reverse transcribed, and so the sequenced material was expressed TCRB transcripts. Measured with immunoSEQ multiplex PCR; TCRdb has only the in-frame clones, and not every one. The sample includes some 360,000 clones, about 20% of them seen just once. V lost 1 base to trimming and J lost 4 bases, with 26 bases between them. Germline assignment: CDR1 ENHRY and CDR2 SYGVKD. CDR3 size: 19 residues. The sequencing sample was made of naive CD4+ T cells from blood. This clonotype originated in a woman between 18 and 29 years old in good health. The chain links TRBV10-3 to TRBJ2-7, with TRBD1 as a possible D gene (5 bases). The CDR3 reads CAISELLLGPSEGVYEQYF. CDR3 sequence (DNA): TGTGCCATCAGTGAGTTGCTCCTTGGGCCCTCAGAAGGGGTTTACGAGCAGTACTTC.